A selection of T cell receptor beta chains follows, all from one sample in a study of blood T cell repertoires in COVID-19. TCRdb's table, derived via immunoSEQ multiplex PCR, lists solely in-frame clones and lacks some. This table holds some 97,000 clones, around 90% found once. Sequenced input: peripheral blood. The source is a woman aged 60 to 75 with acute or convalescent COVID-19. CDR3s leave out the opening cysteine and the closing phenylalanine or tryptophan. The D gene is left open where the match is weak.

>TRBJ2-7|TRBV18|NA
ASSPVYEQY
>TRBJ2-1|TRBV15|TRBD2
ATSRVGTNWVNEQF
>TRBJ1-2|TRBV24-1|TRBD1
ATSDPQGQSIYGYT
>TRBJ1-1|TRBV4-1|TRBD1
ASSHTGTGNTEAF
>TRBJ2-1|TRBV7-8|NA
ASSITRDFSYNEQF
>TRBJ2-3|TRBV18|NA
ASSPTGASTDTQY
>TRBJ2-5|TRBV12-3/TRBV12-4|NA
ASSREETQY
>TRBJ2-1|TRBV19|TRBD2
ASTPSGNYNEQF
>TRBJ2-7|TRBV27|TRBD1
ASRDGQGLLSYEQY
>TRBJ1-5|TRBV12-3/TRBV12-4|NA
ASSFAGSQPQH
>TRBJ1-2|TRBV29-1|NA
SSWGPGQLDYT
>TRBJ2-5|TRBV28|TRBD1
ASSPGTGYQETQY
>TRBJ2-5|TRBV10-3|NA
ASSQGSIETQY
>TRBJ2-2|TRBV5-1|TRBD2
ASSLRLAGGLDTGELF
>TRBJ2-5|TRBV19|TRBD1
ASSLGQGQETQY
>TRBJ2-7|TRBV7-8|TRBD1
ASSTGTVSSYEQY
>TRBJ1-4|TRBV11-3|NA
ASSFMTATNEKLF
>TRBJ2-7|TRBV5-4|TRBD1
ASSRDRVDEQY
>TRBJ2-2|TRBV5-1|NA
ASSPFFRQNTGELF
>TRBJ1-5|TRBV10-3|NA
AIGLSGSNQPQH
>TRBJ1-1|TRBV7-3|NA
ASSSTVDTEAF
>TRBJ2-1|TRBV19|TRBD2
ASTEASGRPYNEQF
>TRBJ1-6|TRBV7-2|TRBD1
ASTLGSGQTSPLH
>TRBJ2-2|TRBV19|NA
ASSPWVSGSGELF
>TRBJ2-5|TRBV7-8|NA
ASSPPDGFQETQY
>TRBJ2-1|TRBV10-1|TRBD2
ASSGQREIGEQF
>TRBJ1-1|TRBV6-5|NA
ASRILGNTEAF
>TRBJ2-7|TRBV5-4|NA
ASSPGGRGRYEQY
>TRBJ2-1|TRBV15|TRBD2
ATSRDRSGTDNEQF
>TRBJ1-2|TRBV4-1|NA
ASSQTGGGGYT
>TRBJ1-1|TRBV3-1/TRBV3-2|NA
ASSQVQDTEAF
>TRBJ2-1|TRBV20-1|TRBD2
SASPLTSGRVEQF
>TRBJ2-7|TRBV10-3|NA
AISGTPSSEQY
>TRBJ2-1|TRBV6-5|NA
ASSYGIWTDNEQF
>TRBJ2-5|TRBV10-3|NA
AISESAPETQY
>TRBJ2-1|TRBV27|NA
ASSPRLANEQF
>TRBJ2-3|TRBV3-1/TRBV3-2|NA
ASSQGTASTDTQY
>TRBJ2-5|TRBV5-8|TRBD2
ASSLPGTNQETQY
>TRBJ1-2|TRBV2|TRBD1
ASRGQGAYGYT
>TRBJ2-1|TRBV29-1|TRBD2
SVEKLAGGNEQF